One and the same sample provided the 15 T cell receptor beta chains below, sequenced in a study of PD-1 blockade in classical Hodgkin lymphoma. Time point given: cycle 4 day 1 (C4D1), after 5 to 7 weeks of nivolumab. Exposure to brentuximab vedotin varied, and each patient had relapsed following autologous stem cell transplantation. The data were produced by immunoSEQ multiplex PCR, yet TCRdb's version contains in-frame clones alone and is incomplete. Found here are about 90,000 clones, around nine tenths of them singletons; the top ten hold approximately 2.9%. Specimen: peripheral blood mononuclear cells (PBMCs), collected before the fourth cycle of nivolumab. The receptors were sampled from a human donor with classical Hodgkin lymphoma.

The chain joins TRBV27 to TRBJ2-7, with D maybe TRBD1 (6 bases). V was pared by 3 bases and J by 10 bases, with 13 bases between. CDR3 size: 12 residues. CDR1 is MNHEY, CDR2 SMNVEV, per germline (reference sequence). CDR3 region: CASSFAGGDQYF. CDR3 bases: TGTGCCAGCAGTTTTGCTGGGGGCGATCAGTACTTC.

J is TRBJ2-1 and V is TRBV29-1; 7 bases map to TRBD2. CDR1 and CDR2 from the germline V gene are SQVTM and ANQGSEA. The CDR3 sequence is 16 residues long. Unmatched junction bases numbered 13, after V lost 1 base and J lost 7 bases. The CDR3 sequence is CSVEGTRGSGSNEQFF. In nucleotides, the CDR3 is TGCAGCGTTGAAGGGACGCGGGGGAGCGGTTCGAATGAGCAGTTCTTC.

CDR3 nucleotides: TGTGCCAGCAGTGGTAGACTCCTGGGGCATCAGCCCCAGCATTTT. Protein: CASSGRLLGHQPQHF. This rearrangement joins TRBV6-1 to TRBJ1-5, with D tentatively TRBD1 (5 bases). Trimming cost V 4 bases and J 5 bases, with 15 bases left between them. Germline loops: CDR1 MNHNS, CDR2 SASEGT. CDR3 length equals 15 residues.

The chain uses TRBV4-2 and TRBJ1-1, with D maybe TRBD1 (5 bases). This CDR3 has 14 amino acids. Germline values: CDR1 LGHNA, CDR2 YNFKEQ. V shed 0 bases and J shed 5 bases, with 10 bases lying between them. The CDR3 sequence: CASSQDKGRTEAFF. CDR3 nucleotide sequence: TGTGCCAGCAGCCAAGATAAGGGACGGACTGAAGCTTTCTTT.

As DNA, the CDR3 is TGTGCCAGCAGCTTAGCGTACAGGGAAGTGGGCACAGATACGCAGTATTTT. Protein product: CASSLAYREVGTDTQYF. V and J are TRBV7-9 and TRBJ2-3, with D perhaps matching TRBD1 (6 bases). Deletions cut 0 bases from V and 1 base from J, with 14 bases between. Germline CDR1 and CDR2: SEHNR and FQNEAQ (reference sequence). This CDR3 has 17 residues. The whole variable domain, remainder taken from reference TRBV7-9 and TRBJ2-3, is DTGVSQNPRHKITKRGQNVTFRCDPISEHNRLYWYRQTLGQGPEFLTYFQNEAQLEKSRLLSDRFSAERPKGSFSTLEIQRTEQGDSAMYLCASSLAYREVGTDTQYFGPGTRLTVL.

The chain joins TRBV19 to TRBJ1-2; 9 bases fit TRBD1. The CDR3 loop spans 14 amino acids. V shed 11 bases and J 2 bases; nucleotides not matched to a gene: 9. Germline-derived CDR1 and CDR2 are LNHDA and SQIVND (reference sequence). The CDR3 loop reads CAHFTGGGNYGYTF. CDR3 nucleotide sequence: TGTGCCCACTTCACAGGGGGCGGAAACTATGGCTACACCTTC.

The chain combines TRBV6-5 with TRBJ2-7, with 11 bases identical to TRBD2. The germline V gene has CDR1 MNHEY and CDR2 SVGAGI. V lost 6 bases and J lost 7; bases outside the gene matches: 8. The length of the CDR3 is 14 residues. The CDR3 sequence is CASSPYGTSGEQYF. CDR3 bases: TGTGCCAGCAGCCCATACGGGACTAGCGGTGAGCAGTACTTC.

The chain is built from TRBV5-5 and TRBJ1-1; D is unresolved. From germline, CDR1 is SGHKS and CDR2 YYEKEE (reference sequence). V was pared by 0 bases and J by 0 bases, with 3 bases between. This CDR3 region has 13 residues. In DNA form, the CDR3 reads TGTGCCAGCAGCTTGGAGCTGAACACTGAAGCTTTCTTT. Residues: CASSLELNTEAFF.

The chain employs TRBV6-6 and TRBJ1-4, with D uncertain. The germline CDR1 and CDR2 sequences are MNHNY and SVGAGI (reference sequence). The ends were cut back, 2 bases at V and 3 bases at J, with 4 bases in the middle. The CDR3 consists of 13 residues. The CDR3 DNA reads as TGTGCCAGCAGTTACGGGCCTAATGAAAAACTGTTTTTT. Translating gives CASSYGPNEKLFF.

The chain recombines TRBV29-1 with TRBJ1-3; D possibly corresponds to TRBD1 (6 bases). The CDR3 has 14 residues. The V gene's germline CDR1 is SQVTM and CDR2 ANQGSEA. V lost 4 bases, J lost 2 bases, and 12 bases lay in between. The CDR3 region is CSVGGAQTGNTIYF. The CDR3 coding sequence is TGCAGCGTTGGGGGGGCGCAGACTGGAAACACCATATATTTT.

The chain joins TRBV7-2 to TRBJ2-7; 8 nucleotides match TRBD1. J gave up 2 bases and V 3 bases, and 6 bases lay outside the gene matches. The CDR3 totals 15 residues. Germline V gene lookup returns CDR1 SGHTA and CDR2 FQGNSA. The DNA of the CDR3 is TGTGCCAGCAGCTTTGACAGGGGCCCCACCTACGAGCAGTACTTC. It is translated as CASSFDRGPTYEQYF. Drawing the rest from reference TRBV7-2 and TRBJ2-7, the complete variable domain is GAGVSQSPSNKVTEKGKDVELRCDPISGHTALYWYRQSLGQGLEFLIYFQGNSAPDKSGLPSDRFSAERTGGSVSTLTIQRTQQEDSAVYLCASSFDRGPTYEQYFGPGTRLTVT.

CDR3 protein: CASSLQTQGRYNEQFF. In DNA form, the CDR3 reads TGTGCCAGCAGCTTGCAAACACAAGGACGGTACAATGAGCAGTTCTTC. The V gene is TRBV7-9, the J gene TRBJ2-1; D not certain. CDR1 and CDR2 from the germline V gene are SEHNR and FQNEAQ (reference sequence). This CDR3 is built from 16 residues. V was shortened by 3 bases and J by 4 bases, with 16 bases between the two germline ends.

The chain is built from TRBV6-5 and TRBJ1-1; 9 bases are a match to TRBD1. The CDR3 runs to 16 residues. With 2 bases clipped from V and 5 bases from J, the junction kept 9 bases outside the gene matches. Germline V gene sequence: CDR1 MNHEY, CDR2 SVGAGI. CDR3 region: CASSYPPGQGGTEAFF. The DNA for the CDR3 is TGTGCCAGCAGTTACCCTCCGGGACAGGGAGGAACTGAAGCTTTCTTT.

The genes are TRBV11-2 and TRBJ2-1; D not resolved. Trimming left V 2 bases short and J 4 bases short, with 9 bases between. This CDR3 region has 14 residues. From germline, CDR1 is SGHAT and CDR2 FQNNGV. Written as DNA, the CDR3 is TGTGCCAGCAGCTTAAATCCCGTGTACAATGAGCAGTTCTTC. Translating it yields CASSLNPVYNEQFF.

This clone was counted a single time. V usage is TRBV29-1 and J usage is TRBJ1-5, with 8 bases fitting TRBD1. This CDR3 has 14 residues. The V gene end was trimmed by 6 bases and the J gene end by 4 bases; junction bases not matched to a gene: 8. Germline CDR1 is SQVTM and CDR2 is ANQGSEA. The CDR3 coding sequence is TGCAGCGTCGCCACCGGGACAGGTAATCAGCCCCAGCATTTT. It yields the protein CSVATGTGNQPQHF.